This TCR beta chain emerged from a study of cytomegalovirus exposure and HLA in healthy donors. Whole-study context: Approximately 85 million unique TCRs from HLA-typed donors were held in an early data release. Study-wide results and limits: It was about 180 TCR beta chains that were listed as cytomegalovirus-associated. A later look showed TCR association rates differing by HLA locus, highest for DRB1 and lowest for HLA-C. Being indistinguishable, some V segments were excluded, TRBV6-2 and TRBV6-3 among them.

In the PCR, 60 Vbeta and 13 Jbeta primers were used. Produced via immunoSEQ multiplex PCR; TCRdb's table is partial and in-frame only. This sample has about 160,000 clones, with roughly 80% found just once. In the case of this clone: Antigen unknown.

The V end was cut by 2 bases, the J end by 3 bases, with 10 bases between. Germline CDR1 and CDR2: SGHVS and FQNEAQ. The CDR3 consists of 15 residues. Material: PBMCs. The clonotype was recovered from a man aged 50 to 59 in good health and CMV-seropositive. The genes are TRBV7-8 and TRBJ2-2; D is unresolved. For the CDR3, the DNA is TGTGCCAGCAGCTTATCCAACAGTTACACCGGGGAGCTGTTTTTT. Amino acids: CASSLSNSYTGELFF.